The TCR beta chain described here comes from a study of T cell responses to AZD1222 COVID-19 vaccine. Study as a whole: Second doses that came at about 4 or about 12 weeks were put together.

The CDR3 totals 16 residues. Germline V lookup: CDR1 MDHEN, CDR2 SYDVKM. The V and J ends lost 4 bases and 4 bases respectively, with 20 bases between them. A remark on this clone: What it binds is not known.

Findings of the study overall: Repertoire samples came only from after the peak T cell response. Mostly white British, mostly female donors; authors suggested clonal diversity may be underestimated.

Profiling relied on immunoSEQ multiplex PCR, and the TCRdb table lists in-frame clones only, not all of them. This table holds 77,000 or so clones, more than 80% found once. This receptor was identified in an adult in good health. This sequence joins TRBV28 and TRBJ2-7; weak D call: TRBD2 (5 bases). The sample was peripheral blood, taken on day 0 of AZD1222 vaccination. The CDR3 bases are TGTGCCAGCAGTTACCCCAGGAGGAACCTCGCGTACGAGCAGTACTTC. It is translated as CASSYPRRNLAYEQYF.